This T cell receptor (beta chain) was captured by sequencing in a study of Ad26.COV2.S vaccination and SARS-CoV-2 variants (dated by TCRdb to the early 2020s). The study in broad terms: Donors in the vaccine arm were drawn from COV1001, a phase I-IIa trial of Ad26.COV2.S in healthy adults that was multicentre, randomized, double-blind and placebo-controlled. The specificity and breadth of SARS-CoV-2-reactive T cell receptors after Ad26.COV2.S vaccination were assessed by TCRbeta repertoire sequencing. Investigators remained blinded to trial group allocation during experiments and outcome assessment. Ad26.COV2.S was administered intramuscularly at a dose of 5x10^10 or 1x10^11 viral particles, either as one shot or as two shots given 56 days apart. A total of 32 samples were included in the TCR-sequenced set, comprising around 19 Ad26.COV2.S vaccine recipients, 5 placebo recipients and 8 SARS-CoV-2 convalescent individuals. Trial participants were randomized into five groups of five, in which low-dose or high-dose Ad26.COV2.S was given once or twice, or placebo was given on both occasions.

Reading from cysteine to phenylalanine, the CDR3 counts 14 amino acids. The kept DNA is CDR3 alone, 42 bases in frame from the first base. Taken from the germline V gene (reference sequence), the CDR1 and CDR2 loops are LNHDA and SQIVND. The trim is 0 bases for V and 0 bases for J, with a gap of 2 bases between the germline ends. The sample's treatment or condition label, in plain terms: 15 to 20 received Ad26.COV2.S at low or high dose, single or two shots; roughly five received placebo; per-sample allocation not given. Repertoires of vaccine and placebo recipients were sequenced from samples collected on day 63 after the first injection. Between 29 July and 7 August 2020, Cohort 1b enrolled about 27 adults aged 18-55 years at one site in Boston, USA. Ad26.COV2.S was a replication-incompetent adenovirus type 26 vector that expressed a prefusion-stabilized SARS-CoV-2 spike protein derived from the original Wuhan strain.

On this clone itself: Its binding antigen is unknown. No qualities accompany the bases; no much larger clone lies one base away.

The immunoSEQ Assay was used to sequence TCRbeta CDR3 regions. After extraction, genomic DNA underwent amplification by bias-controlled multiplex PCR, followed by high-throughput sequencing. As for how the authors treated the data: To quantify the absolute abundance of every unique TCRbeta CDR3 region, sequences were collapsed and filtered. T cell fraction was estimated by normalizing TCRbeta template counts to usable DNA, with usable DNA measured through amplification of reference genes found in all nucleated cells. Repertoire TCRs were annotated as SARS-CoV-2-specific when V gene, CDR3 amino acid sequence and J gene were exactly matched to a known reactive TCR set. MIRA supplied the reference SARS-CoV-2 TCR set, which was filtered for enrichment in COVID-19-positive ImmuneCODE repertoires so that public or cross-reactive TCRs were removed. Using the MIRA antigens, annotated TCRs were further analysed by specific ORF or by position within an ORF. Depth was the summed frequency of annotated unique rearrangements, while breadth was defined as annotated unique rearrangements over total unique productive rearrangements. Group comparisons of TCR breadth used two-sided Wilcoxon rank-sum tests. This immuneACCESS table, as held by TCRdb, lists in-frame sequences with V and J called but not all clones. Of the missing ones, under half trace to an unresolved V gene in checked studies; the others have no known cause. Clonal size and the V and J genes are those of that table, whereas D and trimming came from the DNA. The sample includes about 400,000 clones, with approximately 91% observed a single time. The top ten clones comprise around 3.4% of the sample.

Results the study describes overall, beyond this receptor: The study was not powered for comparison of responses between vaccine doses or regimens. Ad26.COV2.S recipients had higher spike-specific TCR breadth than placebo recipients (P = 0.0014). Substantial breadth of spike-specific CD8+ and CD4+ T cell responses was reported after vaccination. The authors noted that the TCR breadth and depth analyses may have underestimated total T cell responses. Non-spike TCR breadth was comparable between vaccine and placebo recipients, consistent with the vaccine containing only spike.

The chain uses TRBV19 and TRBJ2-2, with the D gene too uncertain to name. The origin of this receptor is a person between 18 and 60 years old who received the Ad26.COV2.S COVID-19 vaccine or a placebo. Sequencing was performed on peripheral blood, taken in a trial of Ad26.COV2.S vaccine versus placebo. The DNA reads TGTGCCAGTAGTATAGACCCGAACACCGGGGAGCTGTTTTTT. The resulting protein is CASSIDPNTGELFF.